This T cell receptor beta chain was obtained from a study of T-cell memory formation after mild COVID-19. General study findings and limits: The SARS-CoV-2 specificity of second-wave clones reaching peak at day 37 remained unverified. Memory from before infection featured some responding clones, which suggests cross-reactive memory joined. Day 15 to 85 contracting clones showed balanced CD4/CD8; later expanders leaned CD4+.

TCRdb re-called the 5' RACE reads through MiXCR, storing one row per CDR3 protein. Of about half a million distinct CDR3 sequences in the sample, 18% were seen once. V shed 0 bases, J shed 4 bases, and the junction held 3 bases outside the gene matches. CDR3 size: 15 residues. Germline V gene sequence: CDR1 SGHRS, CDR2 YFSETQ. This clonotype was picked up a small number of times. What it recognizes is unknown. The specimen was PBMCs or a T cell subset sorted from them (not recorded which). The clonotype comes from an adult woman who had mild COVID-19 (a few samples of this study predate the infection). Cell type and time point are not known. The chain joins TRBV5-1 to TRBJ1-1; the match to TRBD1 covers 10 bases. This chain's CDR3 is CASSLARTGGTEAFF. In DNA, the CDR3 is TGCGCCAGCAGCTTGGCGAGGACAGGGGGCACTGAAGCTTTCTTT.